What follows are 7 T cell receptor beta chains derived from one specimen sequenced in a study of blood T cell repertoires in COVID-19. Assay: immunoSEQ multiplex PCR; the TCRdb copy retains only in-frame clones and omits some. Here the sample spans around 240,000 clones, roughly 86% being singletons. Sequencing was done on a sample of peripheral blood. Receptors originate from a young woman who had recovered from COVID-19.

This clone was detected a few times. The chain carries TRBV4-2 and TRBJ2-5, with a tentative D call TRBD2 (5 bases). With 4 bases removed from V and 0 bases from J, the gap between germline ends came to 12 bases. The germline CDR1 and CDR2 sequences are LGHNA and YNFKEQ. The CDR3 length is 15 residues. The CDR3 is CASSPLAGDQETQYF. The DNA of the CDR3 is TGTGCCAGCAGCCCACTGGCGGGTGACCAAGAGACCCAGTACTTC.

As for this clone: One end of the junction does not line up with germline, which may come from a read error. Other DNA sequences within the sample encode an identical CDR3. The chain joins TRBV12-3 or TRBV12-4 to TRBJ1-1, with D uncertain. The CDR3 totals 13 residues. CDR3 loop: CASSLTANTEAFF. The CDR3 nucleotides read TGCGCCAGCAGTTTAACAGCGAACACTGAAGCTTTCTTT.

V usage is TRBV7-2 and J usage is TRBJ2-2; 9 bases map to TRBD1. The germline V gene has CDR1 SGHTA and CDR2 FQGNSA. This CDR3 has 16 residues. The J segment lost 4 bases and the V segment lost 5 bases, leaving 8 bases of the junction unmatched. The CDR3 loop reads CASSLTGGAVTGELFF. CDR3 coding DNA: TGTGCCAGCAGCCTAACAGGGGGCGCCGTCACCGGGGAGCTGTTTTTT.

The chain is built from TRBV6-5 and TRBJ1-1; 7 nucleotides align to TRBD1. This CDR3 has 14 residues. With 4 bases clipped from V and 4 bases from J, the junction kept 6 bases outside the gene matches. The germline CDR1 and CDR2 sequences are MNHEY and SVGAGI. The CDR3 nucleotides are TGTGCCAGCAGTTTTACAGGGGACCGCACTGAAGCTTTCTTT. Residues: CASSFTGDRTEAFF.

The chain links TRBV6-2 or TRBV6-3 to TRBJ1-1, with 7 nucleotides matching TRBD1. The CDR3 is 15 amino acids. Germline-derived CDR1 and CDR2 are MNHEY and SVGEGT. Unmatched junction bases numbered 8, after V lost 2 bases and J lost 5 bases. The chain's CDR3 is CASSYDDRELTEAFF. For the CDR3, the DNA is TGTGCCAGCAGTTACGATGACAGGGAATTGACTGAAGCTTTCTTT.

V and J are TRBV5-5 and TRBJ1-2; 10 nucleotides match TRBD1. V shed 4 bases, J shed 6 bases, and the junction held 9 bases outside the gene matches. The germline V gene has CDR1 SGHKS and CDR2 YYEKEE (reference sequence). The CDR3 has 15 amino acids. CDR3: CASSAAGQGKNGYTF. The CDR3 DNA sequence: TGTGCCAGCAGCGCGGCGGGACAGGGGAAAAATGGCTACACCTTC. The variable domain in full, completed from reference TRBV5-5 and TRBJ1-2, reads DAGVTQSPTHLIKTRGQQVTLRCSPISGHKSVSWYQQVLGQGPQFIFQYYEKEERGRGNFPDRFSARQFPNYSSELNVNALLLGDSALYLCASSAAGQGKNGYTFGSGTRLTVV.

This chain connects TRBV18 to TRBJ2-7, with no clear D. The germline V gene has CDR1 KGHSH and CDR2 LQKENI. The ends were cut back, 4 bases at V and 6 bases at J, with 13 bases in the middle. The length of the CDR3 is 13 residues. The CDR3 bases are TGTGCCAGCTCACAAGTGTTCAGGTCCGAGCAGTACTTC. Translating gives CASSQVFRSEQYF.